The 32 T cell receptor beta chains listed next were all sequenced from one sample in a study of shared T cell receptors in the human thymus. Using immunoSEQ multiplex PCR, the repertoire was profiled, and TCRdb retains in-frame clones only, with some absent. Here the sample spans over 450,000 clones, about 80% being singletons. A further study also used this sample, focusing on human thymus T cells.

Source material: thymocytes. The source of these receptors is a boy under three years old with a congenital heart defect.

The chain couples TRBV27 to TRBJ2-7, with 8 bases aligning to TRBD2. This CDR3 region has 14 residues. Germline-derived CDR1 and CDR2 are MNHEY and SMNVEV (reference sequence). The V gene end was trimmed by 6 bases and the J gene end by 4 bases; junction bases not matched to a gene: 8. The CDR3 region has the DNA TGTGCCAGCAGCCGGGGGGGGGCCCAATACGAGCAGTACTTC. Its translation: CASSRGGAQYEQYF.

This chain uses TRBV4-2 with TRBJ2-2, with TRBD1 as a possible D gene (6 bases). The CDR3 has 15 amino acids. The ends were cut back, 4 bases at V and 4 bases at J, with 13 bases in the middle. The V gene's germline CDR1 is LGHNA and CDR2 YNFKEQ. As DNA, the CDR3 is TGTGCCAGCAGCCCCCGGAAAGGGGGCACCGGGGAGCTGTTTTTT. Its protein product is CASSPRKGGTGELFF.

V is TRBV28 and J is TRBJ2-7; 8 positions match TRBD1. Germline values: CDR1 MDHEN, CDR2 SYDVKM. CDR3 length: 17 amino acids. With V trimmed by 5 bases and J by 5 bases, 17 bases remained unmatched. Here the CDR3 reads CASSPETGVWRRDEQYF. CDR3 bases: TGTGCCAGCAGTCCCGAGACAGGGGTGTGGCGGCGAGACGAGCAGTACTTC.

Only a few counts were recorded for this clone. The CDR3, as DNA: TGTGCCAGCAGCCAAGTAGGGGACAATGAGCAGTTCTTC. Its protein product is CASSQVGDNEQFF. V and J are TRBV4-2 and TRBJ2-1, with D maybe TRBD1 (5 bases). Germline V lookup: CDR1 LGHNA, CDR2 YNFKEQ. V lost 1 base, J lost 5 bases, and 6 bases lay in between. This CDR3 comprises 13 residues.

This chain links TRBV29-1 with TRBJ1-1; possibly TRBD1 for D (6 bases). CDR1 is SQVTM and CDR2 is ANQGSEA in the germline V gene. This CDR3 is 12 amino acids long. Between the trimmed V and J ends, which lost 6 bases and 5 bases, there was a span of 13 bases. CDR3 sequence reads: CSVQGRWTEAFF. The CDR3 DNA reads TGCAGCGTACAGGGTCGATGGACTGAAGCTTTCTTT.

The chain employs TRBV5-1 and TRBJ2-7; TRBD2 matches 12 bases. V shed 4 bases, J shed 0 bases, and the junction held 5 bases outside the gene matches. The germline V gene encodes CDR1 SGHRS and CDR2 YFSETQ. The CDR3 is 16 residues long. CDR3 amino acids: CASSIGLAGTSYEQYF. The CDR3 region has the DNA TGCGCCAGCAGCATCGGACTAGCGGGGACCTCCTACGAGCAGTACTTC.

CDR3: CASASSGGYGQFF. DNA for the CDR3: TGTGCTAGTGCCTCCTCGGGGGGTTACGGGCAGTTCTTC. The chain joins TRBV12-5 to TRBJ2-1; 7 nucleotides match TRBD2. This CDR3 comprises 13 residues. Trimming at V came to 7 bases and at J to 12 bases, leaving 12 bases not matched to a gene. CDR1 is LGHNT, CDR2 FRNRAP, per germline.

The V and J genes are TRBV28 and TRBJ2-7, with TRBD2 as a possible D gene (6 bases). The germline CDR1 and CDR2 sequences are MDHEN and SYDVKM. The V end lost 8 bases, the J end lost 4 bases, and 15 bases lay between the germline ends. The CDR3 extends over 13 amino acids. CDR3 sequence: CASFGGSKYEQYF. As DNA, the CDR3 is TGTGCCAGCTTTGGGGGGAGTAAGTACGAGCAGTACTTC.

This clone was counted between two and nine times. V usage is TRBV30 and J usage is TRBJ2-5; tentatively, D is TRBD2 (6 bases). The CDR3 sequence is 15 residues long. Trimming took 0 bases from V and 7 from J, leaving 18 bases between them. CDR1 GTSNPN and CDR2 SVGIG come from the germline V gene (reference sequence). CDR3: CAWSVGERAARTQYF. CDR3 in DNA: TGTGCCTGGAGTGTGGGGGAGCGGGCCGCGCGGACCCAGTACTTC.

The chain links TRBV27 to TRBJ2-7, with 8 nucleotides matching TRBD1. J lost 4 bases, V lost 4 bases, and 9 bases had no gene match. The CDR3 has 15 amino acids. The V gene's germline CDR1 is MNHEY and CDR2 SMNVEV (reference sequence). CDR3 coding DNA: TGTGCCAGCAGTTACGCCCAGGGGGCGCGATACGAGCAGTACTTC. It translates to CASSYAQGARYEQYF.

This chain joins TRBV6-1 and TRBJ2-1; 12 bases map to TRBD2. The CDR3 covers 15 residues. The germline V gene encodes CDR1 MNHNS and CDR2 SASEGT. The J segment lost 6 bases and the V segment lost 6 bases, leaving 6 bases of the junction unmatched. The CDR3 nucleotides are TGTGCCAGCAGCCCCGGACTAGCGGGATGCAATGAGCAGTTCTTC. Translating gives CASSPGLAGCNEQFF.

The V call is TRBV7-9, the J call TRBJ2-1; 9 bases align to TRBD1. The germline V gene has CDR1 SEHNR and CDR2 FQNEAQ (reference sequence). Germline trimming cut 4 bases from V and 4 bases from J; bases unmatched to any gene: 11. The length of the CDR3 is 17 residues. The CDR3 spells CASSSPRRQGEYNEQFF. The CDR3 bases are TGTGCCAGCAGCTCCCCACGCCGACAGGGGGAGTACAATGAGCAGTTCTTC.

This clone has more than one count but fewer than ten. V usage is TRBV7-6 and J usage is TRBJ2-1; 8 nucleotides line up with TRBD1. Germline-derived CDR1 and CDR2 are SGHVS and FNYEAQ. With 1 base clipped from V and 4 bases from J, the junction kept 3 bases outside the gene matches. The CDR3 is 15 residues long. CDR3 in DNA: TGTGCCAGCAGCTTAGGGGACAGGAGATACAATGAGCAGTTCTTC. This encodes CASSLGDRRYNEQFF.

The V gene is TRBV4-3, the J gene TRBJ2-7, with TRBD2 matching 8 bases. V gave up 0 bases and J gave up 3 bases; unmatched junction bases: 1. The CDR3 extends over 14 amino acids. Per germline, CDR1 LGHNA and CDR2 YSLEER. Here the CDR3 reads CASSQDRGGYEQYF. DNA for the CDR3: TGCGCCAGCAGCCAAGATCGGGGGGGCTACGAGCAGTACTTC.

The gene calls are TRBV27 and TRBJ1-3; D gene ambiguous. Trimming took off 2 bases at V and 4 bases at J, with 15 bases between the two ends. There are 16 residues in the CDR3. Germline lookup yields CDR1 MNHEY and CDR2 SMNVEV (reference sequence). CDR3 nucleotides: TGTGCCAGCAGTTTAAAGTTCGGGGTAGCGGGAAACACCATATATTTT. Protein sequence: CASSLKFGVAGNTIYF.

CDR3 sequence reads: CASSLGQGGTNEKLFF. CDR3 bases: TGCGCCAGCAGCTTGGGACAGGGTGGAACTAATGAAAAACTGTTTTTT. The chain employs TRBV5-1 and TRBJ1-4; 7 bases line up with TRBD1. V gave up 0 bases and J gave up 1 base; unmatched junction bases: 3. CDR3 length: 16 residues. The germline gives CDR1 SGHRS, CDR2 YFSETQ.

The chain recombines TRBV6-1 with TRBJ2-5; TRBD2 aligns across 14 bases. CDR1 MNHNS and CDR2 SASEGT come from the germline V gene. Germline trimming cut 3 bases from V and 3 bases from J; bases unmatched to any gene: 15. The CDR3 length is 20 residues. The CDR3 coding sequence is TGTGCCAGCAGTGACAGGAAATCTGGACTAGCGGGAGGTTGGGAAGAGACCCAGTACTTC. As protein: CASSDRKSGLAGGWEETQYF.

The chain joins TRBV5-1 to TRBJ1-1; D unclear. The CDR3 covers 13 residues. Trimming took 3 bases from V and 2 from J, leaving 8 bases between them. Germline V gives CDR1 SGHRS, CDR2 YFSETQ. This CDR3 is CASSSRLNTEAFF. The CDR3 DNA is TGCGCCAGCAGCTCCAGATTAAACACTGAAGCTTTCTTT.

A few counts support this clone. This CDR3 reads CASSEAGWTGQGEQYF. The CDR3 DNA reads as TGTGCCAGCAGTGAAGCAGGGTGGACAGGGCAGGGAGAGCAGTACTTC. The chain joins TRBV2 to TRBJ2-7; 8 positions match TRBD1. Germline loops: CDR1 SNHLY, CDR2 FYNNEI. V was pared by 0 bases and J by 7 bases, with 11 bases of the junction left unmatched. This CDR3 has 16 amino acids. Together with reference TRBV2 and TRBJ2-7, the CDR3 gives the full variable domain: EPEVTQTPSHQVTQMGQEVILRCVPISNHLYFYWYRQILGQKVEFLVSFYNNEISEKSEIFDDQFSVERPDGSNFTLKIRSTKLEDSAMYFCASSEAGWTGQGEQYFGPGTRLTVT.

CDR3 loop: CASSRVWTGKGRGTDTQYF. As DNA, the CDR3 is TGCGCCAGCAGCCGGGTGTGGACAGGGAAGGGGAGGGGCACAGATACGCAGTATTTT. The rearrangement uses TRBV5-1 and TRBJ2-3, with D possibly TRBD1 on 8 matching bases. CDR1 SGHRS and CDR2 YFSETQ come from the germline V gene. There are 19 residues in the CDR3. V was cut by 4 bases and J by 1 base, with 25 bases left in between.

A few counts support this clone. The chain carries TRBV4-3 and TRBJ2-7; D might be TRBD2 (5 bases). Between the trimmed V and J ends, which lost 0 bases and 1 base, there was a span of 13 bases. There are 16 residues in the CDR3. Germline values: CDR1 LGHNA, CDR2 YSLEER. In nucleotides, the CDR3 is TGCGCCAGCAGCCAAGATTTGGCTGAGGGTTCCTACGAGCAGTACTTC. Its protein product is CASSQDLAEGSYEQYF.

The V and J genes are TRBV18 and TRBJ2-7; weak D call: TRBD2 (6 bases). CDR1 KGHSH and CDR2 LQKENI come from the germline V gene. V lost 1 base and J 4 bases, leaving 11 bases between the germline ends. This CDR3 has 14 amino acids. The CDR3 protein is CASSPLAVAYEQYF. The CDR3 DNA is TGTGCCAGCTCACCACTAGCGGTCGCTTACGAGCAGTACTTC.

This chain connects TRBV30 to TRBJ2-6, with no clear D. The germline CDR1 and CDR2 sequences are GTSNPN and SVGIG (reference sequence). V shed 7 bases and J shed 1 base, with 5 bases lying between them. CDR3 length: 12 residues. The CDR3 sequence: CAFSSGANVLTF. The CDR3 DNA sequence: TGTGCCTTCTCTTCTGGGGCCAACGTCCTGACTTTC.

The gene calls are TRBV9 and TRBJ2-5; D is uncertain. V lost 2 bases and J lost 1, with 6 bases in between. Germline values: CDR1 SGDLS, CDR2 YYNGEE. This CDR3 contains 13 residues. CDR3 region: CASSVDSQETQYF. The CDR3 coding sequence is TGTGCCAGCAGCGTCGACTCCCAAGAGACCCAGTACTTC.

CDR3 sequence: CASSPYPTGGYPGELFF. The CDR3 coding sequence is TGTGCCAGCAGTCCCTATCCGACAGGCGGCTACCCCGGGGAGCTGTTTTTT. The chain carries TRBV27 and TRBJ2-2, with D perhaps matching TRBD1 (6 bases). V lost 5 bases and J lost 6, with 22 bases in between. Germline CDR1 reads MNHEY; CDR2 reads SMNVEV (reference sequence). This CDR3 contains 17 residues.

This chain links TRBV6-4 with TRBJ2-7; 14 bases line up with TRBD2. V gave up 2 bases and J gave up 4 bases; unmatched junction bases: 1. There are 15 residues in the CDR3. Germline V gene lookup returns CDR1 MRHNA and CDR2 SNTAGT. The CDR3 is CASSDGTSGSYEQYF. In DNA, the CDR3 is TGTGCCAGCAGTGACGGGACTAGCGGGAGTTACGAGCAGTACTTC.

The chain employs TRBV5-1 and TRBJ2-7, with TRBD2 identical over 12 bases. The V gene's germline CDR1 is SGHRS and CDR2 YFSETQ. J lost 4 bases, V lost 4 bases, and 18 bases had no gene match. The CDR3 length is 19 residues. CDR3 nucleotide sequence: TGCGCCAGCAGCCCCCGGACTAGCGGGACCCCCGGGCACCTTTACGAGCAGTACTTC. It translates to CASSPRTSGTPGHLYEQYF.

The genes are TRBV4-3 and TRBJ2-1; 7 bases line up with TRBD1. The V gene's germline CDR1 is LGHNA and CDR2 YSLEER. V trimming: 5 bases; J trimming: 10 bases; junction bases outside the gene matches: 14. This CDR3 has 15 amino acids. The CDR3 loop reads CASSYSGTESSEQFF. The CDR3 DNA is TGCGCCAGCAGCTACTCCGGGACAGAGTCTTCGGAGCAGTTCTTC.

Concerning this clone itself: This sample includes further DNA sequences coding for the same CDR3. This chain connects TRBV5-1 to TRBJ2-1, with 11 bases aligning to TRBD1. This CDR3 is built from 17 residues. CDR1 and CDR2 (germline): SGHRS, YFSETQ. J gave up 8 bases and V 2 bases, and 12 bases lay outside the gene matches. CDR3 bases: TGCGCCAGCAGCTTCGGGACAGGGGGTAGTCAAGTCGATGAGCAGTTCTTC. Its protein product is CASSFGTGGSQVDEQFF.

The V and J genes are TRBV30 and TRBJ1-1; maybe TRBD1 (6 bases). CDR1 GTSNPN and CDR2 SVGIG come from the germline V gene (reference sequence). This CDR3 region has 15 residues. V lost 0 bases to trimming and J lost 4 bases, with 15 bases between them. CDR3 coding DNA: TGTGCCTGGAGTGTAACGAAGGGGGAGAGCACTGAAGCTTTCTTT. Its protein product is CAWSVTKGESTEAFF.

This rearrangement joins TRBV2 to TRBJ2-4; perhaps TRBD1 as D (6 bases). The CDR3 is made up of 13 amino acids. The ends were cut back, 8 bases at V and 9 bases at J, with 17 bases in the middle. Germline assignment: CDR1 SNHLY and CDR2 FYNNEI. The DNA of the CDR3 is TGTGCCAGCGGGGGCCGAGGTGAGATCATTCAGTACTTC. Protein product: CASGGRGEIIQYF.

The V and J genes are TRBV15 and TRBJ2-2; a possible D gene is TRBD2 (6 bases). Per the germline V gene, CDR1 is LNHNV and CDR2 is YYDKDF (reference sequence). This CDR3 contains 17 residues. Trimming removed 1 base at V and 1 base at J, with 13 bases between. In DNA form, the CDR3 reads TGTGCCACCAGCAGAGTTCGGGGGACCGAGAACACCGGGGAGCTGTTTTTT. Its translation is CATSRVRGTENTGELFF.